This T cell receptor (beta chain) was captured by sequencing in a study of blood T cells in healthy people across ages. The second PCR ran 7 to 11 cycles with a sample-barcoded 5' primer and J-beta primers. TCRdb itself ran the 5' RACE reads through MiXCR, one entry per CDR3 protein. The sample consists of hundreds of thousands of distinct CDR3 sequences, nearly 60% of them appearing once. The study, taken as a whole, reports: The lack of PBMC sorting stopped any conclusive naive versus antigen-experienced comparison.

Of note for this clonotype: Its cognate antigen is unknown.

The CDR3 spans 16 residues. Trimming shortened V by 0 bases and J by 5 bases, and 19 bases separated the two germline ends. The germline V gene has CDR1 SQVTM and CDR2 ANQGSEA. The chain links TRBV29-1 to TRBJ1-2; D may be TRBD1 (6 bases). Sequencing was carried out using blood. The sequence was obtained from a man aged 25-40 years in good health. The CDR3 nucleotides read TGCAGCGTTGAAGATCCTGGCAGGGGTTCGCCATATGGCTACACCTTC. Protein sequence: CSVEDPGRGSPYGYTF.